This T cell receptor (beta chain) was sequenced for a study of monozygotic twins with inflammatory bowel disease. Per the germline V gene, CDR1 is DFQATT and CDR2 is SNEGSKA (reference sequence). CDR3 length: 15 residues. TCRdb reprocessed the 5' RACE reads, with one entry per CDR3 protein and no DNA. The table lists some 210,000 distinct CDR3 sequences. J is TRBJ1-2 and V is TRBV20-1. Source material: blood. The clonotype comes from a human donor with ulcerative colitis or Crohn's disease, or a healthy co-twin of an affected twin (not recorded which). The CDR3 spells CSARELGRTNYGYTF.